The 14 T cell receptor beta chains presented below share a single source sample, sequenced in a study of blood T cell repertoires in COVID-19. The method was immunoSEQ multiplex PCR; TCRdb's version includes in-frame clones alone and lacks a portion of them. The sample records approximately 120,000 clones, about 90% being singletons. Material for sequencing was peripheral blood. The receptor source for this set is a human donor in a cohort sampled during active COVID-19.

The gene calls are TRBV24-1 and TRBJ1-5; the match to TRBD1 covers 9 bases. With V trimmed by 4 bases and J by 6 bases, 6 bases remained unmatched. This CDR3 has 15 residues. Germline CDR1 reads KGHDR; CDR2 reads SFDVKD. CDR3 DNA: TGTGCCACCAGTGACTCGGGACAGGGCATTCAGCCCCAGCATTTT. Its protein product is CATSDSGQGIQPQHF.

The chain combines TRBV7-2 with TRBJ2-7; 7 positions agree with TRBD1. Germline V lookup: CDR1 SGHTA, CDR2 FQGNSA. J was trimmed by 1 base and V by 5 bases; bases with no gene match: 5. This CDR3 has 14 residues. CDR3 coding DNA: TGTGCCAGCAGCCCATCAGGGGGATCCTACGAGCAGTACTTC. This gives the protein CASSPSGGSYEQYF.

This clone was detected a few times. The rearrangement uses TRBV6-2 or TRBV6-3 and TRBJ1-5; 8 positions agree with TRBD1. The V segment lost 3 bases and the J segment 6 bases; nucleotides outside the gene matches: 7. This CDR3 region has 15 residues. CDR1 is MNHEY, CDR2 SVGEGT, per germline. In DNA form, the CDR3 reads TGTGCCAGCAGTTATTCGGACAGGGTATCTCAGCCCCAGCATTTT. Its translation is CASSYSDRVSQPQHF.

This chain connects TRBV27 to TRBJ1-2; D gene ambiguous. Looked up from germline, CDR1 is MNHEY and CDR2 is SMNVEV (reference sequence). The V end lost 2 bases, the J end lost 5 bases, and 12 bases lay between the germline ends. This CDR3 has 14 residues. The CDR3 DNA is TGTGCCAGCAGTTTAAATGCAGGCGGGTATGGCTACACCTTC. This sequence encodes CASSLNAGGYGYTF.

This clone was counted a single time. One end of the junction does not line up with germline, which may come from a read error. The chain links TRBV7-7 to TRBJ2-3; D possibly corresponds to TRBD2 (6 bases). The CDR3 is made up of 15 amino acids. The germline gives CDR1 SSHAT, CDR2 FNYEAQ (reference sequence). CDR3 protein: CASSLHGGGTDTQYF. The CDR3 region has the DNA TGTGCTAGCAGCCTCCATGGCGGGGGCACAGATACGCAGTATTTT.

This clone has just one count. The chain recombines TRBV4-2 with TRBJ2-3; D perhaps matches TRBD2 (5 bases). V gave up 1 base and J gave up 4 bases, with 9 bases separating them. Germline V CDR1 and CDR2: LGHNA, YNFKEQ. This CDR3 comprises 14 residues. The CDR3 DNA reads as TGTGCCAGCAGCCAAGGGACTGAGCCAGATACGCAGTATTTT. It codes for CASSQGTEPDTQYF.

The rearrangement uses TRBV18 and TRBJ1-2, with 8 positions matching TRBD1. CDR1 KGHSH and CDR2 LQKENI come from the germline V gene. This CDR3 contains 16 residues. V lost 4 bases to trimming and J lost 4 bases; unmatched junction nucleotides: 11. CDR3 bases: TGTGCCAGCTCACTACAACAGGGGGGAGTCGGCTATGGCTACACCTTC. It is translated as CASSLQQGGVGYGYTF.

This chain links TRBV13 with TRBJ2-7; no firm D call. Trimming shortened V by 4 bases and J by 4 bases, and 14 bases separated the two germline ends. This CDR3 is 14 amino acids long. Germline V gives CDR1 PRHDT, CDR2 FYEKMQ (reference sequence). The CDR3, as DNA: TGTGCCAGCAGCTCGAATCTTGTGGAGTACGAGCAGTACTTC. Encoded protein: CASSSNLVEYEQYF.

The rearrangement uses TRBV19 and TRBJ1-1; possibly TRBD1 for D (5 bases). Germline CDR1 LNHDA, CDR2 SQIVND (reference sequence). This CDR3 region has 16 residues. V was pared by 4 bases and J by 0 bases, with 15 bases between. The CDR3 nucleotides read TGTGCCAGTAGTACTCCCTCGGGGGGACTGAACACTGAAGCTTTCTTT. Translated, it gives CASSTPSGGLNTEAFF.

This clone was seen only once. This sequence joins TRBV4-1 and TRBJ2-7, with TRBD1 as a possible D gene (5 bases). The CDR3 runs 14 residues. Germline V CDR1 and CDR2: MGHRA, YSYEKL. Trimming cost V 0 bases and J 3 bases, with 9 bases left between them. CDR3 amino acids: CASSQEEDNYEQYF. The CDR3 nucleotides are TGCGCCAGCAGCCAAGAAGAGGACAACTACGAGCAGTACTTC.

The V and J genes are TRBV5-1 and TRBJ1-1; unclear D gene. Germline V gives CDR1 SGHRS, CDR2 YFSETQ. The CDR3 runs 13 residues. V was shortened by 2 bases and J by 4 bases, with 9 bases between the two germline ends. The CDR3 loop reads CASSLRAGTEAFF. CDR3 DNA: TGCGCCAGCAGCTTAAGGGCGGGCACTGAAGCTTTCTTT.

This clone was seen more than once but under ten times. In DNA form, the CDR3 reads TGTGCCAGCAGCTTAGCCGGTAACTATGGCTACACCTTC. This translates into CASSLAGNYGYTF. This chain connects TRBV7-9 to TRBJ1-2, with D unresolved. This CDR3 is 13 amino acids long. CDR1 is SEHNR and CDR2 is FQNEAQ in the germline V gene (reference sequence). V was clipped by 0 bases and J by 1 base, with 3 bases between them. The variable domain in full, with the rest retrieved from reference TRBV7-9 and TRBJ1-2, is DTGVSQNPRHKITKRGQNVTFRCDPISEHNRLYWYRQTLGQGPEFLTYFQNEAQLEKSRLLSDRFSAERPKGSFSTLEIQRTEQGDSAMYLCASSLAGNYGYTFGSGTRLTVV.

V usage is TRBV30 and J usage is TRBJ2-5; TRBD1 matches at 8 bases. Germline CDR1 is GTSNPN and CDR2 is SVGIG (reference sequence). The V gene end was trimmed by 0 bases and the J gene end by 4 bases; junction bases not matched to a gene: 10. The CDR3 length is 16 residues. The CDR3 loop is CAWSVLPDRAGETQYF. CDR3 bases: TGTGCCTGGAGTGTACTCCCGGACAGGGCGGGAGAGACCCAGTACTTC. The complete variable domain, with remaining parts taken from reference TRBV30 and TRBJ2-5, reads SQTIHQWPATLVQPVGSPLSLECTVEGTSNPNLYWYRQAAGRGLQLLFYSVGIGQISSEVPQNLSASRPQDRQFILSSKKLLLSDSGFYLCAWSVLPDRAGETQYFGPGTRLLVL.

The gene calls are TRBV7-2 and TRBJ1-5, with D possibly being TRBD1 (5 bases). The germline CDR1 and CDR2 sequences are SGHTA and FQGNSA. The CDR3 is made up of 14 amino acids. V lost 5 bases and J lost 3, with 11 bases in between. This CDR3 reads CASSRDSPNQPQHF. Here the CDR3 DNA reads TGTGCCAGCAGCCGTGACAGCCCCAATCAGCCCCAGCATTTT.